These T cell receptor beta chains were read from a single sample in a study of blood T cell repertoires in COVID-19. Libraries were prepared by immunoSEQ multiplex PCR; TCRdb keeps only in-frame clonotypes and omits some of them. The data show 200,000 or so clones, 80% to 85% seen once. The sequencing sample was made of peripheral blood. These receptors came from a human donor in a cohort sampled during active COVID-19. The CDR3 runs from the conserved cysteine through the conserved F or W. D genes are given only for firm matches. Size is omitted from some rows. Given values are once, few, many or a class for expanded clones.

-	TRBV9	-	TRBJ1-4	CASSVGVGAHNEKLFF	TGTGCCAGCAGCGTAGGTGTGGGCGCCCATAATGAAAAACTGTTTTTT
-	TRBV4-2	TRBD1	TRBJ2-7	CASRLFWDRGYEQYF	TGTGCCAGCAGACTTTTCTGGGACAGGGGTTACGAGCAGTACTTC
once	TRBV5-1	-	TRBJ1-3	CASSLNSNSGNTIYF	TGCGCCAGCAGCTTGAACAGCAACTCTGGAAACACCATATATTTT
-	TRBV5-1	-	TRBJ2-3	CASSPEPQPGTDTQYF	TGCGCCAGCAGCCCGGAGCCCCAACCAGGCACAGATACGCAGTATTTT
once	TRBV5-5	-	TRBJ1-6	CASTIDQGSAPLHF	TGTGCCAGCACCATAGACCAAGGTAGCGCACCCCTCCACTTT
-	TRBV28	TRBD2	TRBJ2-7	CASSTGLAGLPDYEQYF	TGTGCCAGCAGTACGGGACTAGCGGGGCTCCCAGATTACGAGCAGTACTTC
few	TRBV11-3	-	TRBJ2-1	CASSLGGVSYNEQFF	TGTGCCAGCAGCTTAGGGGGGGTCTCCTACAATGAGCAGTTCTTC
-	TRBV28	-	TRBJ1-2	CASSLEVEGAYGYTF	TGTGCCAGCAGTTTAGAGGTCGAGGGTGCGTATGGCTACACCTTC
-	TRBV18	TRBD2	TRBJ2-2	CASSDGTSGTGELFF	TGTGCCAGCTCCGACGGGACTAGCGGTACCGGGGAGCTGTTTTTT
-	TRBV6-5	-	TRBJ1-2	CASSYSSQGYGYTF	TGTGCCAGCAGTTACTCGAGCCAGGGCTATGGCTACACCTTC
-	TRBV11-2	TRBD2	TRBJ2-5	CASSLEAGGRETQYF	TGTGCCAGCAGCTTAGAAGCGGGGGGGCGGGAGACCCAGTACTTC
-	TRBV27	TRBD1	TRBJ1-2	CASRGQGIDPGYTF	TGTGCCAGCAGAGGACAGGGAATCGATCCTGGCTACACCTTC
-	TRBV3-1/TRBV3-2	-	TRBJ2-5	CASSLPGQQETQYF	TGTGCCAGCAGCCTTCCGGGACAACAAGAGACCCAGTACTTC
-	TRBV3-1/TRBV3-2	-	TRBJ2-2	CASSQDYRQRTGELFF	TGTGCCAGCAGCCAAGATTACAGGCAGAGGACCGGGGAGCTGTTTTTT
-	TRBV11-3	TRBD1	TRBJ2-1	CASSRTGRWNEQFF	TGTGCCAGCAGCCGGACAGGGAGGTGGAATGAGCAGTTCTTC
-	TRBV5-6	TRBD1	TRBJ1-2	CASSLTGGAYLFNYGYTF	TGTGCCAGCAGCTTGACAGGGGGCGCGTACCTATTTAACTATGGCTACACCTTC
-	TRBV19	TRBD2	TRBJ2-7	CASSIMASGLYEQYF	TGTGCCAGTAGTATAATGGCTAGCGGTCTCTACGAGCAGTACTTC
few	TRBV15	-	TRBJ2-1	CATSRGQDEQFF	TGTGCCACCAGCAGAGGGCAGGATGAGCAGTTCTTC
-	TRBV3-1/TRBV3-2	TRBD1	TRBJ2-2	CASSQADRAFGELFF	TGTGCCAGCAGCCAAGCTGACAGGGCTTTCGGGGAGCTGTTTTTT
-	TRBV23-1	TRBD2	TRBJ2-2	CASSQGTSGGTGELFF	TGCGCCAGCAGTCAAGGGACTAGCGGCGGCACCGGGGAGCTGTTTTTT
-	TRBV18	-	TRBJ2-7	CASSPSGKYEQYF	TGTGCCAGCTCACCATCGGGGAAGTACGAGCAGTACTTC
-	TRBV2	TRBD1	TRBJ1-4	CASRLWTGRNEKLFF	TGTGCCAGCAGGCTGTGGACAGGGCGGAATGAAAAACTGTTTTTT
-	TRBV9	TRBD2	TRBJ2-1	CASSVTSGHNEQFF	TGTGCCAGCAGCGTTACTAGCGGGCACAATGAGCAGTTCTTC
-	TRBV28	TRBD1	TRBJ1-5	CASRTGTGANQPQHF	TGTGCCAGCAGGACTGGGACAGGGGCCAATCAGCCCCAGCATTTT
-	TRBV5-1	TRBD1	TRBJ2-5	CASSSTGTGDFQYF	TGCGCCAGCAGCTCAACCGGGACAGGGGACTTCCAGTACTTC
-	TRBV6-5	-	TRBJ2-5	CASSYSKFPGKETQYF	TGTGCCAGCAGTTACTCGAAGTTTCCGGGGAAAGAGACCCAGTACTTC
-	TRBV9	-	TRBJ1-1	CASTGTGKMNTEAFF	TGTGCCAGCACGGGTACAGGCAAGATGAACACTGAAGCTTTCTTT
-	TRBV5-1	-	TRBJ2-7	CASSLDRYEQYF	TGCGCCAGCAGCCTAGACAGATACGAGCAGTACTTC
-	TRBV5-1	TRBD2	TRBJ2-3	CASSLGLAGGAGDTQYF	TGCGCCAGCAGCTTGGGACTAGCGGGAGGTGCGGGAGATACGCAGTATTTT
-	TRBV3-1/TRBV3-2	TRBD1	TRBJ2-3	CASSHPPGQGATDTQYF	TGTGCCAGCAGCCATCCCCCGGGACAGGGGGCCACAGATACGCAGTATTTT
-	TRBV6-6	-	TRBJ1-1	CASIMHSPETEAFF	TGTGCCAGCATAATGCACAGTCCTGAGACTGAAGCTTTCTTT
-	TRBV19	-	TRBJ1-1	CASSVGRTEAFF	TGTGCCAGTAGCGTCGGGAGGACTGAAGCTTTCTTT
-	TRBV10-3	TRBD2	TRBJ2-1	CAISGGRNEQFF	TGTGCCATCAGTGGCGGGAGGAATGAGCAGTTCTTC
-	TRBV5-4	TRBD2	TRBJ2-1	CASSSTSDDNEQFF	TGTGCCAGCAGCTCCACTAGCGATGACAATGAGCAGTTCTTC
-	TRBV2	-	TRBJ1-1	CASSQDWRANTEAFF	TGTGCCAGCAGCCAAGATTGGAGGGCGAACACTGAAGCTTTCTTT
-	TRBV18	TRBD2	TRBJ2-1	CASSLAGVNNEQFF	TGTGCCAGCTCACTAGCGGGAGTTAACAATGAGCAGTTCTTC
-	TRBV4-2	TRBD2	TRBJ2-2	CASSQWASGANTGELFF	TGTGCCAGCAGCCAATGGGCTAGCGGGGCGAACACCGGGGAGCTGTTTTTT
many	TRBV11-3	-	TRBJ2-7	CASSLSGYEQYF	TGTGCCAGCAGCTTATCGGGGTACGAGCAGTACTTC
-	TRBV19	-	TRBJ1-2	CASSIQGNYGYTF	TGTGCCAGTAGTATACAGGGGAACTATGGCTACACCTTC
-	TRBV6-6	-	TRBJ1-2	CASSLNYGYTF	TGTGCCAGCAGCCTAAACTATGGCTACACCTTC
-	TRBV19	-	TRBJ1-5	CASSGGQFPNQPQHF	TGTGCCAGTAGTGGAGGACAGTTCCCCAATCAGCCCCAGCATTTT
-	TRBV5-4	TRBD1	TRBJ1-6	CASTLTGRNSPLHF	TGTGCCAGCACATTGACAGGGCGAAATTCACCCCTCCACTTT
-	TRBV29-1	-	TRBJ1-3	CSAATGAVSGNTIYF	TGCAGCGCTGCCACAGGTGCGGTTTCTGGAAACACCATATATTTT
once	TRBV6-5	-	TRBJ1-2	CASSFDIYGYTF	TGTGCCAGCAGTTTCGACATCTATGGCTACACCTTC
few	TRBV24-1	-	TRBJ2-2	CATSDRRGGLNTGELFF	TGTGCCACCAGTGACCGCCGGGGTGGATTGAACACCGGGGAGCTGTTTTTT
-	TRBV30	-	TRBJ1-5	CAWNGRADGPQHF	TGTGCCTGGAATGGCAGGGCAGACGGGCCCCAGCATTTT
once	TRBV7-2	-	TRBJ2-4	CASSLEGQGSIQYF	TGTGCCAGCAGCTTAGAGGGGCAGGGAAGCATTCAGTACTTC
-	TRBV12-3/TRBV12-4	-	TRBJ1-6	CASSLAERTPLHF	TGTGCCAGCAGTTTGGCGGAGAGAACACCCCTCCACTTT
-	TRBV18	-	TRBJ1-1	CASSQSGVNTEAFF	TGTGCCAGCTCACAATCGGGGGTCAACACTGAAGCTTTCTTT